One T cell receptor (beta chain) is described in this entry. The entry originates in a study of blood T cell repertoires in COVID-19. On the study more broadly: Acute and convalescent COVID-19 specimens originated in the United States, Italy and Spain. The cDNA or gDNA used as material had been derived from T cells, B-cell-depleted T cells, or PBMCs.

The CDR3 totals 16 residues. Trimming stripped 5 bases from V and 0 bases from J, with 14 bases between. CDR1 LNHDA and CDR2 SQIVND come from the germline V gene (reference sequence). Original processing notes: For nucleated cells, counts were estimated from reference gene primer amplification. Measured with immunoSEQ multiplex PCR; TCRdb has only the in-frame clones, and not every one. The DNA was the basis for D and trimming; V, J and clone size are from that table. The top ten clones hold about 6.8% of a sample with approximately 300,000 clones, 80% to 95% of them seen once. Patients of the Seattle cohort, enrolled during active infection, were followed longitudinally.

The TCR sequence derives from a woman in her 30s with COVID-19, enrolled during active disease. Sequenced material: peripheral blood. This chain uses TRBV19 with TRBJ1-3; possible D gene TRBD1, 6 bases. The CDR3 DNA sequence: TGTGCCAGTAGTCCTCGGGACATCTACTCTGGAAACACCATATATTTT. Translating it yields CASSPRDIYSGNTIYF.